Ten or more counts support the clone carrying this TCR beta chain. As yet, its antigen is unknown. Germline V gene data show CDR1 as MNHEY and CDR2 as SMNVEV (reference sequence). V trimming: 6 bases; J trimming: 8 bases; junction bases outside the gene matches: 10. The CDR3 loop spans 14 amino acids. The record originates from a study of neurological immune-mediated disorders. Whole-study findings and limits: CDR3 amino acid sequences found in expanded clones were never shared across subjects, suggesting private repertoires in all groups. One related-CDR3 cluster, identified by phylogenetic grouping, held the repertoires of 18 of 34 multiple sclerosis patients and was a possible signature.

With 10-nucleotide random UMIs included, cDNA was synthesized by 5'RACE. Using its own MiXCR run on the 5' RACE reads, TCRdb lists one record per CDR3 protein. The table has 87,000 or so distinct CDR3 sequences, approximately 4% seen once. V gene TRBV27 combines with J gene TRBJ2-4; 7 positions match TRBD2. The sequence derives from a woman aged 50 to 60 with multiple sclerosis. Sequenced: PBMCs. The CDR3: CASRLNPGGYIQYF. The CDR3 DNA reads TGTGCCAGCAGACTCAACCCGGGGGGATACATTCAGTACTTC.